The T cell receptor beta chain under discussion was sequenced for a study of blood T cells in healthy people across ages. Per individual sample, total RNA of at least 6 micrograms was extracted. The germline V and J ends were trimmed by 2 bases and 1 base, with 18 bases remaining between them. This CDR3 contains 19 residues. Germline V gene sequence: CDR1 SNHLY, CDR2 FYNNEI. Study-level results: Naive CD4+ cells and diversity were both higher in long-lived donors than in aged donors.

This clonotype was observed a handful of times. Its antigen is currently unknown. It was with a sample-barcoded 5' primer and a J-beta primer mix that a second PCR of about 6 to 12 cycles was run. A template-switch adaptor containing 12 random nucleotides labeled each cDNA molecule. Each CDR3 protein is one row after TCRdb ran MiXCR on the 5' RACE reads. This sample carries roughly 830,000 distinct CDR3 sequences, 62% of them seen once, and the ten largest clones take roughly 26%. The material sequenced was blood. The receptor's source is a man aged 30 to 45 in good health. This sequence joins TRBV2 and TRBJ2-6; weak D call: TRBD2 (7 bases). The CDR3, as DNA: TGTGCCAGCAGTGAATTAGGAAGTGGGGGGGCATCTGGGGCCAACGTCCTGACTTTC. Its translation: CASSELGSGGASGANVLTF.